The clone carrying this T cell receptor beta chain appeared many times. Its specificity is not known. These data come from a study of identical twins. Broader study findings: Beta clonotypes that were abundant in cord blood contained fewer insertions, a pattern absent from memory repertoires. Twins showed weaker excess sharing in their beta out-of-frame sequences.

The CDR3 is made up of 18 amino acids. The germline gives CDR1 LNHNV, CDR2 YYDKDF (reference sequence). V dropped 0 bases and J dropped 0 bases, with 16 bases sitting between them. All donors comprised healthy Caucasians. TCRdb reprocessed the 5' RACE reads with MiXCR, giving one entry per CDR3 protein. The table lists some 660,000 distinct CDR3 sequences, over 8.5% of them singletons, with 0.75% to 1% in the top ten. The data also belong to a second study, concerning yellow fever vaccine responses in identical twins.

This TCR derives from a woman between 18 and 29 years old in good health. The rearrangement links TRBV15 to TRBJ2-3; D is perhaps TRBD1 or TRBD2 (6 bases each). The specimen sequenced was PBMCs. The CDR3 bases are TGTGCCACCAGCAGAGAGAGGGGGGCTAGGGTTAGCACAGATACGCAGTATTTT. As protein: CATSRERGARVSTDTQYF.